This T cell receptor (beta chain) is drawn from a study of cytomegalovirus exposure and HLA in healthy donors. Amplification used 60 Vbeta primers and 13 Jbeta primers. Sequencing used immunoSEQ multiplex PCR; TCRdb keeps in-frame clones, though not all of them. This sample has approximately 180,000 clones, with 77% found just once. Healthy bone marrow donors supplied every sample. Donors showed nominal health when sampled, although they likely had unrecorded immune exposures. Study-wide results and limits: Specificity for CMV antigens was confirmed in vitro for a few of the CMV-associated chains.

Points on this clone: The antigen remains unidentified.

V lost 1 base and J lost 6; bases outside the gene matches: 6. The germline V gene has CDR1 SEHNR and CDR2 FQNEAQ (reference sequence). The CDR3 runs 14 residues. The receptor was isolated from a woman aged 60-70 years in good health and CMV-seropositive. Sequencing input: PBMCs. The chain carries TRBV7-9 and TRBJ2-7, with 7 bases identical to TRBD1. The CDR3 region is CASSLDPTGSEQYF. CDR3 sequence (DNA): TGTGCCAGCAGCTTAGACCCGACAGGGAGCGAGCAGTACTTC. Combining the CDR3 with reference TRBV7-9 and TRBJ2-7 gives the whole variable domain DTGVSQNPRHKITKRGQNVTFRCDPISEHNRLYWYRQTLGQGPEFLTYFQNEAQLEKSRLLSDRFSAERPKGSFSTLEIQRTEQGDSAMYLCASSLDPTGSEQYFGPGTRLTVT.